Presented here are 20 T cell receptor beta chains from one specimen sequenced in a study of control samples from healthy donors and cancer patients (TCRdb year 2020). Library generation was performed with the immunoSEQ multiplex PCR assay. The source is immuneACCESS, and TCRdb retained only in-frame sequences with V and J called. Part of the clones is not carried over; for the studies checked, unresolved V genes explain less than half of this, and the remainder is unexplained. For this sample there are roughly 48,000 clones; 91% appear just once. Together, the top ten hold approximately 23% of the sample. Sequencing was carried out using PBMCs. The origin of the receptors is a woman aged 35 to 49 with head and neck cancer.

J is TRBJ2-1 and V is TRBV5-1; 8 nucleotides agree with TRBD2. The CDR3 spans 17 residues. Germline CDR1 and CDR2: SGHRS and YFSETQ. With 4 bases clipped from V and 7 bases from J, the junction kept 16 bases outside the gene matches. The CDR3 loop reads CASSALTGTSHINEQFF. The CDR3 nucleotides read TGCGCCAGCAGCGCGCTAACCGGGACTAGTCATATAAATGAGCAGTTCTTC. The variable domain in full, completed from reference TRBV5-1 and TRBJ2-1, reads KAGVTQTPRYLIKTRGQQVTLSCSPISGHRSVSWYQQTPGQGLQFLFEYFSETQRNKGNFPGRFSGRQFSNSRSEMNVSTLELGDSALYLCASSALTGTSHINEQFFGPGTRLTVL.

This chain joins TRBV5-1 and TRBJ2-3, with D possibly TRBD2 on 7 matching bases. The CDR3 loop spans 15 amino acids. V was pared by 2 bases and J by 3 bases, with 13 bases between. Germline V gene sequence: CDR1 SGHRS, CDR2 YFSETQ. The DNA for the CDR3 is TGCGCCAGCAGCTTTTCCAGGGGAGGGACAGATACGCAGTATTTT. Translation: CASSFSRGGTDTQYF.

The chain has TRBV23-1 and TRBJ2-5; TRBD2 is a possible D gene (5 bases). TRBV23-1 is classed as an ORF, of uncertain function. The V and J ends lost 0 bases and 8 bases respectively, with 10 bases between them. This CDR3 region has 13 residues. CDR3 in DNA: TGCGCCAGCAGTCAATCCGGCTCGGGAACCCAGTACTTC. This sequence encodes CASSQSGSGTQYF.

J is TRBJ1-1 and V is TRBV7-8; no firm D call. The CDR3 extends over 15 amino acids. The V gene's germline CDR1 is SGHVS and CDR2 FQNEAQ. V lost 3 bases to trimming and J lost 0 bases, with 11 bases between them. This CDR3 is CASSFRQSLNTEAFF. The CDR3 bases are TGTGCCAGCAGCTTTCGTCAGTCCTTGAACACTGAAGCTTTCTTT.

J is TRBJ2-2 and V is TRBV7-9; tentative D call: TRBD1 (6 bases). CDR1 and CDR2 (germline): SEHNR, FQNEAQ (reference sequence). The germline V and J ends were trimmed by 5 bases and 5 bases, with 18 bases remaining between them. The CDR3 runs to 16 residues. The CDR3 here is CASSPVLGAGTGELFF. For the CDR3, the DNA is TGTGCCAGCAGCCCCGTCTTGGGGGCCGGGACCGGGGAGCTGTTTTTT. The full variable domain, in which reference TRBV7-9 and TRBJ2-2 provide the parts outside the CDR3, is DTGVSQNPRHKITKRGQNVTFRCDPISEHNRLYWYRQTLGQGPEFLTYFQNEAQLEKSRLLSDRFSAERPKGSFSTLEIQRTEQGDSAMYLCASSPVLGAGTGELFFGEGSRLTVL.

The chain is built from TRBV2 and TRBJ1-1; D gene uncertain. The CDR3 runs 14 residues. The germline V and J ends were trimmed by 2 bases and 6 bases, with 13 bases remaining between them. Germline CDR1 SNHLY, CDR2 FYNNEI. CDR3 DNA sequence: TGTGCCAGCAGTGAAACGGTGGCTGGCGCTGAAGCTTTCTTT. Protein sequence: CASSETVAGAEAFF.

As regards this clone: A read error may account for a junction end that differs from germline. V gene TRBV7-6 combines with J gene TRBJ2-2; 8 bases map to TRBD2. Germline values: CDR1 SGHVS, CDR2 FNYEAQ. The CDR3 loop spans 15 amino acids. The CDR3 spells CASSLNPPPNSGALF. CDR3 DNA: TGTGCCAGCAGCTTAAACCCCCCCCCGAATAGCGGGGCTCTCTTT.

A remark on this clone: It differs at one base from a far larger clone, so likely a read error. The sample holds other DNA sequences that translate to the same CDR3. This chain links TRBV15 with TRBJ2-2; 11 nucleotides line up with TRBD2. CDR1 and CDR2 from the germline V gene are LNHNV and YYDKDF (reference sequence). The CDR3 spans 15 residues. Here the CDR3 reads CATSRDSGGAGELFF. In nucleotides, the CDR3 is TGCGCCACCAGCAGAGATAGCGGGGGGGCCGGGGAGCTGTTTTTT.

This chain uses TRBV7-9 with TRBJ2-1; TRBD2 matches 16 bases. CDR1 SEHNR and CDR2 FQNEAQ come from the germline V gene (reference sequence). The ends lost 0 bases at V and 4 bases at J; junction bases unmatched: 6. The length of the CDR3 is 19 residues. This CDR3 reads CASSLAGTSGRAGYNEQFF. CDR3 sequence (DNA): TGTGCCAGCAGCTTAGCCGGGACTAGCGGGAGGGCGGGTTACAATGAGCAGTTCTTC.

J is TRBJ1-2 and V is TRBV6-5; D gene uncertain. The CDR3 consists of 13 residues. V lost 8 bases to trimming and J lost 0 bases, with 10 bases between them. Germline V gene sequence: CDR1 MNHEY, CDR2 SVGAGI. The DNA of the CDR3 is TGTGCCAGCGGCCGGGAGCCTAACTATGGCTACACCTTC. Residues: CASGREPNYGYTF.

The gene calls are TRBV6-5 and TRBJ1-1, with no clear D. V lost 4 bases and J 1 base, leaving 7 bases between the germline ends. Germline V lookup: CDR1 MNHEY, CDR2 SVGAGI. The CDR3 is 13 residues long. The CDR3 sequence: CASSSAGNTEAFF. CDR3 sequence (DNA): TGTGCCAGCAGTTCGGCCGGGAACACTGAAGCTTTCTTT.

V gene TRBV4-1 combines with J gene TRBJ1-6; D call uncertain. V lost 0 bases and J 8 bases, leaving 17 bases between the germline ends. The CDR3 contains 17 residues. The germline gives CDR1 MGHRA, CDR2 YSYEKL. CDR3 sequence reads: CASSQDWSAEDDSPLHF. The CDR3 coding sequence is TGCGCCAGCAGCCAAGACTGGTCGGCGGAGGACGATTCACCCCTCCACTTT.

The rearrangement uses TRBV11-3 and TRBJ2-5; no firm D call. Germline loops: CDR1 SGHNT, CDR2 YENEEA. The CDR3 runs 12 residues. V was shortened by 0 bases and J by 5 bases, with 4 bases between the two germline ends. CDR3 DNA sequence: TGTGCCAGCAGCTTAGACAGTGAGACCCAGTACTTC. It specifies CASSLDSETQYF. Based on the CDR3 plus reference TRBV11-3 and TRBJ2-5, the full variable domain is EAGVVQSPRYKIIEKKQPVAFWCNPISGHNTLYWYLQNLGQGPELLIRYENEEAVDDSQLPKDRFSAERLKGVDSTLKIQPAELGDSAVYLCASSLDSETQYFGPGTRLLVL.

The genes are TRBV30 and TRBJ1-2; D not resolved. CDR3 size: 14 residues. CDR1 GTSNPN and CDR2 SVGIG come from the germline V gene (reference sequence). Trimming cost V 0 bases and J 8 bases, with 16 bases left between them. This CDR3 is CAWSVQVNSGGYTF. The DNA for the CDR3 is TGTGCCTGGAGTGTACAAGTGAACAGTGGGGGCTACACCTTC.

The chain employs TRBV27 and TRBJ1-2, with a weak D call TRBD1 (5 bases). The germline V gene has CDR1 MNHEY and CDR2 SMNVEV (reference sequence). CDR3 length equals 12 residues. V lost 2 bases and J lost 8, with 9 bases in between. CDR3 sequence reads: CASSLGGGGYTF. Written as DNA, the CDR3 is TGTGCCAGCAGTTTAGGGGGAGGGGGCTACACCTTC.

This chain joins TRBV5-1 and TRBJ1-1; no clear D. The CDR3 loop spans 13 amino acids. V shed 5 bases and J shed 1 base, with 9 bases lying between them. Germline CDR1 and CDR2: SGHRS and YFSETQ. CDR3 DNA sequence: TGCGCCAGCAGTCGAAGTTCGAACACTGAAGCTTTCTTT. Residues: CASSRSSNTEAFF.

This chain links TRBV25-1 with TRBJ1-1, with D possibly matching TRBD1 (6 bases). Per germline, CDR1 MGHDK and CDR2 SYGVNS. V lost 3 bases to trimming and J lost 4 bases, with 15 bases between them. The CDR3 has 15 amino acids. The CDR3 loop reads CASSDPRGFFTEAFF. CDR3 DNA sequence: TGTGCCAGCAGTGACCCGAGGGGGTTTTTCACTGAAGCTTTCTTT.

V is TRBV10-3 and J is TRBJ1-1; D call uncertain. The CDR3 extends over 14 amino acids. The V end was cut by 6 bases, the J end by 0 bases, with 11 bases between. Looked up from germline, CDR1 is ENHRY and CDR2 is SYGVKD. The DNA for the CDR3 is TGTGCCATCAGGGAGACGATTATGAACACTGAAGCTTTCTTT. The encoded protein is CAIRETIMNTEAFF.

The chain is built from TRBV7-2 and TRBJ2-7, with D possibly being TRBD2 (6 bases). This CDR3 is built from 14 residues. V was clipped by 1 base and J by 7 bases, with 14 bases between them. Germline CDR1 and CDR2: SGHTA and FQGNSA. CDR3 in amino acids: CASSLDAGRGEQYF. Here the CDR3 DNA reads TGTGCCAGCAGCTTAGATGCGGGCCGGGGGGAGCAGTACTTC.

The chain combines TRBV11-3 with TRBJ2-1, with a weak D call TRBD2 (5 bases). CDR1 and CDR2 (germline): SGHNT, YENEEA. CDR3 length: 16 amino acids. Trimming left V 5 bases short and J 7 bases short, with 21 bases between. CDR3 nucleotides: TGTGCCAGCAGCCACGTGGGGTCACGGGGTATGAATGAGCAGTTCTTC. As protein: CASSHVGSRGMNEQFF. The full variable domain, rest sourced from reference TRBV11-3 and TRBJ2-1, is EAGVVQSPRYKIIEKKQPVAFWCNPISGHNTLYWYLQNLGQGPELLIRYENEEAVDDSQLPKDRFSAERLKGVDSTLKIQPAELGDSAVYLCASSHVGSRGMNEQFFGPGTRLTVL.